The subject of this entry is one T cell receptor (beta chain). This clonotype has a handful of counts. This receptor's antigen is unknown. No much larger clonotype is one base removed from it; base qualities were not supplied. Receptor amplification or capture employed RT-PCR. TCRdb records Illumina HiSeq 2500 as the sequencer. Using fastp trimming at Q25 and MiXCR clonotype assembly, TCRdb reanalyzed the public sequencing data and kept in-frame beta chains. Identical CDR3 protein sequences are pooled into one entry, listed with their most common genes and DNA. The sample records about 570,000 distinct CDR3 sequences, approximately 11% of which are singletons. Of the sample, about 11% is held by the ten largest clones. This specimen comes from a study of response to subunit inactivated influenza vaccine (dated by TCRdb to the late 2010s). For context, the study as a whole: The study used deep quantitative T cell receptor repertoire profiling to track responses to a trivalent subunit inactivated influenza vaccine.

Summary of the overall study and its limitations: It was suggested by the authors that each seasonal influenza vaccination may recruit only a limited number of new T cells.

The data also belong to a second study, concerning T cells expressing NK-cell markers. Per the second study: TCR beta cDNA libraries were prepared using 5'RACE template switching, which introduced a universal primer site and unique molecular identifiers. TCR beta-chain repertoires were profiled in sorted CD3+CD56+NKG2C+, CD3+CD56+NKG2C- and CD3+CD56-NKG2C+ T-cell subsets from several donors. Among the eight sequenced donors, only one was HCMV-seronegative, while the other seven were HCMV-seropositive. In several experiments an anti-gammadeltaTCR antibody was added to restrict sorting to alphabetaTCR-expressing T cells. In over five donors, the dominant CD3+CD56+NKG2C+ clonotypes were among the top 10 CD8+ clonotypes and accounted for roughly 1.0-8% of CD8+ T cells. Those dominant clonotypes were again the most abundant among CD3+CD56-NKG2C+ cells in a handful of donors, at about 28.3-65%. Whether the expanded NKG2C-expressing T cell clones were specific for HCMV antigens remained unclear. All eight donors whose samples were sequenced were randomly selected healthy volunteers, three of them men and five women. A commercial ELISA kit detecting HCMV-specific IgG in serum was used to determine HCMV serostatus. Peripheral blood mononuclear cells were isolated from blood by Ficoll density gradient centrifugation. Bulk peripheral blood T-cell repertoires were additionally sequenced from unsorted PBMC for about 6 donors. Synthesis of cDNA was primed from the TCR beta constant segment and was followed by two consecutive PCR amplification steps. Illumina HiSeq 2000/2500, MiSeq or NextSeq was used to sequence libraries as 2 x 150 bp reads. MIGEC handled demultiplexing of the reads and grouping by UMI, while MiTCR was used to assemble and quantify clonotypes. To exclude erroneous sequences, only TCR cDNA sequences supported by at least two reads were retained. The tcR package was used for downstream repertoire analysis, with clonotypes matched between fractions based on CDR3 nucleotide sequence plus V segment. Antigen specificity was annotated against VDJdb with VDJmatch, allowing one amino acid substitution in CDR3.

The material was PBMCs from blood, obtained on the day of vaccination. This TCR was sampled from a man over 45 who received an inactivated influenza vaccine. Donor details come from another sample of the same person, matched by shared clones.

The CDR3 reads as follows: CASRGQGNEQFF. Here is the DNA: TGTGCCAGCAGGGGACAGGGCAATGAGCAGTTCTTC. This sequence uses TRBV7-9 and TRBJ2-1; the junction holds 9 bases that match TRBD1. V is cut back by 6 bases and J by 6 bases, with 0 bases in the junction unmatched. From a lookup of the germline V gene (reference sequence), CDR1 and CDR2 are SEHNR and FQNEAQ. The cysteine opens and the phenylalanine closes a CDR3 of 12 amino acids. The retained sequence is limited to the CDR3, 36 bases, with the frame set at the first base.